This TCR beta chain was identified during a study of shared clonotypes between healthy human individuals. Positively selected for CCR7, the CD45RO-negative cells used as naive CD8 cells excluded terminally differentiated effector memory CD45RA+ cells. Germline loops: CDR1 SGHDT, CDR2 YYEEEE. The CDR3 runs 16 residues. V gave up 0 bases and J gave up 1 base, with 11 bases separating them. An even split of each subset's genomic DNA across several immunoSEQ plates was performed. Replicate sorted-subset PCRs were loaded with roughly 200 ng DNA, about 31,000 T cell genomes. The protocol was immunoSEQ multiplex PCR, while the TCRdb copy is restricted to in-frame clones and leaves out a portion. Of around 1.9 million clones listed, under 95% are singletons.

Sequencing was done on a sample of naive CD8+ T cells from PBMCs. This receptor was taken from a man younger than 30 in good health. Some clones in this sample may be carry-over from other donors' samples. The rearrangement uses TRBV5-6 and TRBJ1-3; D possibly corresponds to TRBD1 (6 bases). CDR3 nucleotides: TGTGCCAGCAGCTTGGGGGGGCGTAGGTCTGGAAACACCATATATTTT. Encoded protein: CASSLGGRRSGNTIYF.